This T cell receptor beta chain was profiled in a study of blood T cell repertoires in COVID-19 (dated by TCRdb to 2019 to 2021). General notes on the study: Samples from collaborators originated in the United States, Italy and Spain and spanned both the acute and convalescent phases of COVID-19. Where available, HLA class I and class II types were taken from metadata supplied by the sample provider and were not determined by assay-based typing. The samples were drawn from the first 160 participants of the ongoing ImmuneRACE study and from 1,254 subjects provided by 6 global collaborators. The repertoires were released in a freely available public database intended as a resource for research on the immune response to SARS-CoV-2. Deeply sampled blood TCRbeta repertoires from subjects exposed to, actively infected with, or recovered from COVID-19 were included in the dataset. A de-identified subject ID, COVID-19 status, age in years and sex were almost always included in the sample metadata. The prospective study material was composed of cDNA or gDNA derived from T cells, B-cell-depleted T cells, or PBMCs. Summary of the overall study and its limitations: The quantity of clinical and demographic metadata differed by source and by participant and was supplied without curation.

The collaborating institutions used their own protocols to collect whole blood in K2EDTA tubes. For TCRbeta analysis, collaborators shipped samples as frozen whole blood, isolated PBMCs, or DNA extracted from either of those sample types. CDR1 and CDR2 were assigned from the germline V gene as SNHLY and FYNNEI. The V and J ends are trimmed by 3 bases and 1 base, leaving 8 bases between them. Its CDR3 holds 14 amino acids, cysteine through phenylalanine. Only the CDR3 DNA is retained, 42 bases long and in frame from the first base. The immunoSEQ Assay, a bias-controlled multiplex PCR, was used to amplify TCRbeta CDR3 regions from genomic DNA. In the paper's pipeline: Nucleated cell counts per sample were estimated from amplification of reference gene primers within the assay. To quantify the absolute abundance of each unique TCRbeta CDR3 rearrangement, sequence reads were collapsed and filtered. For each sample, productive Simpson clonality was calculated by taking the square root of Simpson's diversity index across productive rearrangements. TCRdb carries this immuneACCESS record with in-frame sequences only. Its versions omit some clonotypes, under half of them owing to an unresolved V gene in the studies checked, with the rest unexplained. V and J calls plus clone size are reproduced from that table; the DNA served to infer D and trimming. In this sample the table shows around 120,000 clones, 75% to 90% of which occur a single time. Roughly 30% of the sample is held by the ten biggest clonotypes.

Comment on this clone: Its antigen is unknown. No base-level quality is on record; no much larger clone is a single base apart. The same CDR3 can be traced to other DNA sequences in this sample.

The sequenced material came from peripheral blood. This chain joins TRBV2 to TRBJ2-3; TRBD1 could be the D gene, as 5 bases match. The receptor's source is a woman in her 70s with acute or convalescent COVID-19. The CDR3 region has the sequence CASSDRVGTDTQYF. The nucleotide sequence reads as follows: TGTGCCAGCAGTGACAGGGTGGGCACAGATACGCAGTATTTT. Full variable domain (CDR3 extended with the reference TRBV2 and TRBJ2-3 proteins): EPEVTQTPSHQVTQMGQEVILRCVPISNHLYFYWYRQILGQKVEFLVSFYNNEISEKSEIFDDQFSVERPDGSNFTLKIRSTKLEDSAMYFCASSDRVGTDTQYFGPGTRLTVL.